The rows below give T cell receptor beta chains drawn from one sample of a study of shared clonotypes between healthy human individuals. Assay: immunoSEQ multiplex PCR; the TCRdb copy retains only in-frame clones and omits some. The profile shows 2,500,000 or so clones, 85% to 95% of them singletons. Sequencing used naive CD4+ T cells from PBMCs. Every receptor here comes from a man in his late teens or twenties in good health. Some clones in this sample may be carry-over from other donors' samples. Each CDR3 is given without its conserved first and last residue. Fields, in order: CDR3 protein, clone size, V gene. Expanded clones are given a class, and other clones once, few, many or no size at all.

CDR3 protein: ASSLNGRYGRDTQY
clone size: .
V gene: TRBV5-6

CDR3 protein: ASRDREMNTEAF
clone size: .
V gene: TRBV19

CDR3 protein: ASSITAVTEAF
clone size: .
V gene: TRBV7-2

CDR3 protein: ASSLGTSIDTQY
clone size: .
V gene: TRBV7-9

CDR3 protein: ASSFGNTIY
clone size: .
V gene: TRBV28

CDR3 protein: ASSSATDLNTEAF
clone size: .
V gene: TRBV5-1

CDR3 protein: ASLRPEDYGYT
clone size: once
V gene: TRBV25-1

CDR3 protein: ASSEIIWIDTQY
clone size: .
V gene: TRBV6-4

CDR3 protein: ASSLGTGGTGYT
clone size: .
V gene: TRBV5-1

CDR3 protein: ASSPQVSIYETQY
clone size: .
V gene: TRBV18

CDR3 protein: ASSETGSLEQY
clone size: .
V gene: TRBV5-5

CDR3 protein: ASSVSGTGVYT
clone size: .
V gene: TRBV18

CDR3 protein: ASSEEDWGYT
clone size: .
V gene: TRBV2

CDR3 protein: ASRLENTGELF
clone size: .
V gene: TRBV2